This T cell receptor (beta chain) was obtained from a study of CD8 T cells in ankylosing spondylitis. Notes on the study in general: As reported, disease-linked clones showed significant enrichment in matched ankylosing spondylitis synovial fluid. Clones that were linked to disease were CD8+ and were relatively rare in peripheral blood. For ankylosing spondylitis blood, a TCR beta motif of about eight highly homologous variants appeared characteristic. Earlier work had already found some motif variants in reactive arthritis synovial fluid and blood.

The CDR3 runs 14 residues. CDR1 MNHNS and CDR2 SASEGT come from the germline V gene. V trimming: 6 bases; J trimming: 7 bases; junction bases outside the gene matches: 6. In this sample, this clonotype turned up a few times. The target antigen is unknown. 5'-RACE, quantitative and with molecular barcodes, yielded the TCR beta libraries. A single record per CDR3 protein comes from TCRdb applying MiXCR to the 5' RACE reads. The table records fewer than 400,000 distinct CDR3 sequences, around 7.6% of them present only once. The receptor's source is a male donor with ankylosing spondylitis. The chain carries TRBV6-1 and TRBJ1-4, with TRBD1 matching over 9 bases. The source material was blood, either unsorted or a sorted T cell fraction (not recorded which). CDR3 in amino acids: CASSTGTGFEKLFF. CDR3 bases: TGTGCCAGCAGCACCGGGACAGGGTTTGAAAAACTGTTTTTT.